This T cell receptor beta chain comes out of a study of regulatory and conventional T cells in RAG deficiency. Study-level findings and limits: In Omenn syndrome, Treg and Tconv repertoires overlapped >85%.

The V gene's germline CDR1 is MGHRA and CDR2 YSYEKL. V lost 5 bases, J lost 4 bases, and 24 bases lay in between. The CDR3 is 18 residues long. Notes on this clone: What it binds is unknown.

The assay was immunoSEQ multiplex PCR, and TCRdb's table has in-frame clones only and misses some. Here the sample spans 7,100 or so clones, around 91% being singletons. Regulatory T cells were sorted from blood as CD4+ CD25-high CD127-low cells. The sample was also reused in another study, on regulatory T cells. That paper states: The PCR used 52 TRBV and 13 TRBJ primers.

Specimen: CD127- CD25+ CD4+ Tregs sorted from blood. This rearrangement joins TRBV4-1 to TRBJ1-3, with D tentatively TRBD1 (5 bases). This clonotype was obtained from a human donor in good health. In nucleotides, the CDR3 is TGCGCCAGCAGCAAAGCCTCTACAGGAACTCGGTACGGAAACACCATATATTTT. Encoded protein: CASSKASTGTRYGNTIYF.